The subject of this entry is one TCR beta chain. Antigen: not known. This CDR3 is 12 amino acids long. Trimming took 0 bases from V and 7 from J, leaving 8 bases between them. Germline V gene sequence: CDR1 SGHKS, CDR2 YYEKEE (reference sequence). This specimen comes from a study of T cell repertoires in cytomegalovirus infection. As for the study in general: Matching HLA type and CMV infection were both indicated by public TCR beta signatures. Study conclusions and caveats: Summed frequency of public TCR beta families distinguished CMV carriers with the relevant HLA. What dominated the ex vivo response were HLA-C-restricted CMV-specific TCR beta clonotypes.

TCRdb reprocessed the reads via MiXCR and lists one record per CDR3 protein. The sample holds about 680,000 distinct CDR3 sequences; 20% to 25% are singletons and the top ten take around 8%. The material sequenced was CD8+ T cells from PBMCs. This clonotype originated in a human donor in good health (CMV status not recorded). Some clones in this sample may be carry-over from other donors' samples. The rearrangement uses TRBV5-5 and TRBJ2-7; D possibly corresponds to TRBD1 (5 bases). The CDR3: CASSLVNREQYV. CDR3 coding DNA: TGTGCCAGCAGCTTGGTTAACAGGGAGCAGTACGTC.